This TCR beta chain was sequenced in a study of blood T cell repertoires in COVID-19 (dated by TCRdb to the early 2020s). Turning to the overall study: The collaborator samples originated in the United States, Italy and Spain and spanned the acute and convalescent phases of COVID-19. The dataset comprised deeply sampled blood TCRbeta repertoires from subjects exposed to, actively infected with, or recovered from COVID-19. The prospective study material was composed of cDNA or gDNA derived from T cells, B-cell-depleted T cells, or PBMCs. Sample metadata almost always included a de-identified subject ID, COVID-19 status, age in years and sex. Samples came from the ongoing ImmuneRACE study (first 160 participants) plus 1,254 subjects from 6 global collaborators. A freely available public database, intended as a resource for researchers studying the immune response to SARS-CoV-2, is where the repertoires were released. HLA class I and class II types, where available, came from metadata supplied by the sample provider rather than from assay-based typing. What the work shows at the level of the full study, not this receptor alone: The quantity of clinical and demographic metadata differed by source and by participant and was supplied without curation.

Whole blood was collected in K2EDTA tubes by collaborating institutions according to the institutions' own protocols. For TCRbeta analysis, collaborators shipped samples as frozen whole blood, isolated PBMCs, or DNA extracted from either of those sample types. In the germline V gene, CDR1 corresponds to SNHLY and CDR2 to FYNNEI. Trimming costs V 6 bases and J 1 base, and their ends lie 15 bases apart. There are 16 amino acids in the CDR3, from cysteine to phenylalanine inclusive. The read is trimmed to its CDR3 DNA, 48 bases read in frame from base 1. The immunoSEQ Assay, a bias-controlled multiplex PCR, was used to amplify TCRbeta CDR3 regions from genomic DNA. As for how the authors treated the data: Nucleated cell counts per sample were estimated from amplification of reference gene primers within the assay. To quantify the absolute abundance of each unique TCRbeta CDR3 rearrangement, sequence reads were collapsed and filtered. For each sample, productive Simpson clonality was calculated by taking the square root of Simpson's diversity index across productive rearrangements. The table was pulled from immuneACCESS by TCRdb, which kept in-frame rearrangements only. Such tables lose some clones; where checked, under half of the loss comes from unresolved V genes, and the rest has no known cause. Clone size and the V and J calls come from that table; the DNA yielded D and trimming. Within this sample are tens of thousands of clones, with approximately 88% of them counted one time only. The ten most abundant clones make up around 7% of the sample.

Turning to this clone: Which antigen it targets is not known. No qualities accompany the bases; no much larger clone lies one base away.

The V and J segments used are TRBV2 and TRBJ2-2, with the D gene not confidently named. The sample comprised peripheral blood. This receptor was obtained from a woman older than 75 with acute or convalescent COVID-19. The CDR3 has the sequence CASRQTPYQNTGELFF. Read as DNA, the sequence is TGTGCCAGCAGGCAGACTCCTTACCAGAACACCGGGGAGCTGTTTTTT.